The clone carrying this T cell receptor (beta chain) is medium-sized by frequency. One entry per CDR3 protein, without DNA, is what TCRdb gives after re-calling the 10x single-cell sequencing reads. Recorded for this sample: under 400 distinct CDR3 sequences. This entry is derived from a study of CD8 T cells in cerebrospinal fluid in Alzheimer's disease. The germline gives CDR1 SGHNT, CDR2 YENEEA. This CDR3 is 18 amino acids long. The clonotype originates from a human donor with mild cognitive impairment. The sample was cerebrospinal fluid. This sequence joins TRBV11-3 and TRBJ1-6; without DNA, the TCRdb call of TRBD1 cannot be checked. CDR3 loop: CASSLGQTGVTHNSPLHF.